This TCR beta chain was captured by sequencing in a study of T cell responses to AZD1222 COVID-19 vaccine. Study-wide points: As reported, nearly half of all spike-specific TCRs target variant regions that are unmutated. Most donors were white British and more were female, and clonal diversity was possibly underestimated.

Details on this clone: Its antigen is unidentified. One end of the junction varies from germline; a read error may be responsible.

TCRdb's table, derived via immunoSEQ multiplex PCR, lists solely in-frame clones and lacks some. The data contain around 140,000 clones, around 90% of them seen just once; the ten biggest clones take up roughly 5.2%. The CDR3 sequence is 14 residues long. CDR1 LNHDA and CDR2 SQIVND come from the germline V gene (reference sequence). Sequencing used peripheral blood, obtained 28 days after the second dose of the MenACWY control vaccine. The TCR sequence derives from an adult who received the MenACWY meningococcal vaccine as a control. The chain uses TRBV19 and TRBJ1-3; D gene uncertain. The CDR3 nucleotides read TGTGCCAGTAGTATAGATCGAACGGGAAGCACCATATATTTT. Translating gives CASSIDRTGSTIYF.